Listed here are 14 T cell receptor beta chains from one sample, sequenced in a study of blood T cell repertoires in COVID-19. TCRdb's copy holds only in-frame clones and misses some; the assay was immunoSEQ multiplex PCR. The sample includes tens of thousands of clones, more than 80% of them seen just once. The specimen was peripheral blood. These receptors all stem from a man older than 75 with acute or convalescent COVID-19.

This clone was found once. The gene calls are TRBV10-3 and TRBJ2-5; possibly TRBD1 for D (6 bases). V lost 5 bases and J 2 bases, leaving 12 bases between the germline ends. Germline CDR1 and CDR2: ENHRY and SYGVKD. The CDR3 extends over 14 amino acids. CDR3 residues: CAISTGTKQETQYF. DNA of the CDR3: TGTGCCATCAGTACGGGGACAAAACAAGAGACCCAGTACTTC.

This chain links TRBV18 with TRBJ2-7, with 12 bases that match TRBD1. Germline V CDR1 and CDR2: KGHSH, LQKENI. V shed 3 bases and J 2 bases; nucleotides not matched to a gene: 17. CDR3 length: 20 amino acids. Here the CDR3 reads CASSPIPGTGGIPPTYEQYF. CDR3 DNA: TGTGCCAGCTCACCGATCCCCGGGACAGGGGGCATTCCTCCTACCTACGAGCAGTACTTC.

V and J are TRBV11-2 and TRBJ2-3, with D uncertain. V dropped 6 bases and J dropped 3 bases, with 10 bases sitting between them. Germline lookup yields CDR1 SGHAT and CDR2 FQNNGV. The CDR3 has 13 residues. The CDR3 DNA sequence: TGTGCCAGCAGTCTTCTATCAACAGATACGCAGTATTTT. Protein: CASSLLSTDTQYF.

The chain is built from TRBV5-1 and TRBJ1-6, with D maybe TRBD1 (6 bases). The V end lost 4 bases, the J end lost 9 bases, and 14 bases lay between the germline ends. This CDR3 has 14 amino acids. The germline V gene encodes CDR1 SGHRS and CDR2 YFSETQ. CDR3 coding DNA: TGCGCCAGCAGCCCAACAGGGACGTTTTCACCCCTCCACTTT. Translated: CASSPTGTFSPLHF.

In DNA form, the CDR3 reads TGTGCCAGCAGTTTAGGGGGCGGGGGGGCTGGTTCGACAGATACGCAGTATTTT. Its protein product is CASSLGGGGAGSTDTQYF. The J gene is TRBJ2-3, the V gene TRBV27, with TRBD2 matching over 9 bases. Germline-derived CDR1 and CDR2 are MNHEY and SMNVEV (reference sequence). Trimming removed 2 bases from V and 3 bases from J; junction bases left unmatched: 12. This CDR3 region has 18 residues.

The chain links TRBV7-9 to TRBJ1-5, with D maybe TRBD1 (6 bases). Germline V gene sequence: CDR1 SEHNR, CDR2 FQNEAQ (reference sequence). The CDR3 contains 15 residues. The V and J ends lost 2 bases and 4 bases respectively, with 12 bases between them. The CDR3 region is CASSLTGLKNQPQHF. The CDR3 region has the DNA TGTGCCAGCAGCTTAACAGGGTTGAAGAATCAGCCCCAGCATTTT.

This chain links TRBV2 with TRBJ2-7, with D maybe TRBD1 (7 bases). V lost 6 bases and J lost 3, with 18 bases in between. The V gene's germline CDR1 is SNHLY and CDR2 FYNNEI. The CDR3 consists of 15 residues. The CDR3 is CASSLPGGSLYEQYF. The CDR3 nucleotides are TGTGCCAGCAGCCTCCCAGGGGGGAGCCTCTACGAGCAGTACTTC.

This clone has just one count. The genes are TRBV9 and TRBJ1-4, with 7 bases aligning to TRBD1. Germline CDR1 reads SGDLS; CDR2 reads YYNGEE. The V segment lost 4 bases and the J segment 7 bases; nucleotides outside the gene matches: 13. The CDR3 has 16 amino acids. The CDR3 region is CASSLSPGTVGEKLFF. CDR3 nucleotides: TGTGCCAGCAGCCTATCCCCGGGGACAGTAGGTGAAAAACTGTTTTTT.

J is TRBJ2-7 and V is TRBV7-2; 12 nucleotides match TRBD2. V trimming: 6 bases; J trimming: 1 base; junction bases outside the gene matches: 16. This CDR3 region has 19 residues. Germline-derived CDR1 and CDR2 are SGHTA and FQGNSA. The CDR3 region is CASSYGLAGPHRPSYEQYF. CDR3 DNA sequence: TGTGCCAGCAGTTACGGACTAGCGGGACCGCACAGACCATCCTACGAGCAGTACTTC.

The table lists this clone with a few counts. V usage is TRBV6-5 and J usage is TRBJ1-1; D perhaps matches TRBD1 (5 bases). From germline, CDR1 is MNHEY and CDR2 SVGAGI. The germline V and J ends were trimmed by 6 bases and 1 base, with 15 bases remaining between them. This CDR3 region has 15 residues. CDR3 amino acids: CASSRDSGGNTEAFF. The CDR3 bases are TGTGCCAGCAGCAGAGACAGTGGCGGGAACACTGAAGCTTTCTTT.

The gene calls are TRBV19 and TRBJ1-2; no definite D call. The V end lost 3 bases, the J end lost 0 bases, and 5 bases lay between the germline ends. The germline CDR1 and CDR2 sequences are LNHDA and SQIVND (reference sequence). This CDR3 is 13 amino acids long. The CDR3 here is CASSMRANYGYTF. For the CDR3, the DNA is TGTGCCAGTAGTATGAGGGCTAACTATGGCTACACCTTC.

The CDR3 nucleotides are TGCGCCAGCAGCTCCGGGGGGTCGGAAGAGACCCAGTACTTC. It specifies CASSSGGSEETQYF. V and J are TRBV5-1 and TRBJ2-5, with TRBD2 matching over 7 bases. CDR3 length: 14 amino acids. After removal of 3 bases from V and 3 bases from J, the junction contained 5 bases not matched to a gene. Germline V gene lookup returns CDR1 SGHRS and CDR2 YFSETQ.

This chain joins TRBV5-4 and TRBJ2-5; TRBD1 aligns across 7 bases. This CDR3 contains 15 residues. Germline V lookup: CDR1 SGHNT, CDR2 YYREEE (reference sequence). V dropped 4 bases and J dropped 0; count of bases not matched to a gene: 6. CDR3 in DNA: TGTGCCAGCAGCCTGGGACAGTCGTACCAAGAGACCCAGTACTTC. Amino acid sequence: CASSLGQSYQETQYF.

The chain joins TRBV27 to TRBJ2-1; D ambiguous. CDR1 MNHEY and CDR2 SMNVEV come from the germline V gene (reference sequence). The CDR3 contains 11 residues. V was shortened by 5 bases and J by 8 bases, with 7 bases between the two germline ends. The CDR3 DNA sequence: TGTGCCAGCAGTCACCGGTATGAGCAGTTCTTC. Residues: CASSHRYEQFF.